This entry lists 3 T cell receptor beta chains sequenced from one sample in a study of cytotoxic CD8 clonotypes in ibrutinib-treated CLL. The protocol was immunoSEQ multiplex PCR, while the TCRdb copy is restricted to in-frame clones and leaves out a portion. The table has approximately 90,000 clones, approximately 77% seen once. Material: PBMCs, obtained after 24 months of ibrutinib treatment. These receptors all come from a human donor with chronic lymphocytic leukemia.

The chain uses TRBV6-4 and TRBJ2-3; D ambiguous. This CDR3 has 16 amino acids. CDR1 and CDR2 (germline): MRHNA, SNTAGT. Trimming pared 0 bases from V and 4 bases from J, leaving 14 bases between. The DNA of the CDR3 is TGTGCCAGCAGTGACTCCCCATACGGGTTAGCAGATACGCAGTATTTT. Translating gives CASSDSPYGLADTQYF.

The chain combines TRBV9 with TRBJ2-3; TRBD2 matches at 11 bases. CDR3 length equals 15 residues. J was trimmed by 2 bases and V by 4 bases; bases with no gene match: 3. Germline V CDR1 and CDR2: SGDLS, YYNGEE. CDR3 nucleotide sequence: TGTGCCAGCAGCCTGGGACTAGCGGACACAGATACGCAGTATTTT. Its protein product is CASSLGLADTDTQYF. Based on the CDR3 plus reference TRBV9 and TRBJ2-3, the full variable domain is DSGVTQTPKHLITATGQRVTLRCSPRSGDLSVYWYQQSLDQGLQFLIQYYNGEERAKGNILERFSAQQFPDLHSELNLSSLELGDSALYFCASSLGLADTDTQYFGPGTRLTVL.

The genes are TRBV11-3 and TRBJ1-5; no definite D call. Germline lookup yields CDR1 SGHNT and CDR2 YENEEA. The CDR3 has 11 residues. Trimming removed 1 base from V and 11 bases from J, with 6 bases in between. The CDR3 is CASSLGLSQHF. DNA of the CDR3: TGTGCCAGCAGCTTAGGTCTGTCCCAGCATTTT.